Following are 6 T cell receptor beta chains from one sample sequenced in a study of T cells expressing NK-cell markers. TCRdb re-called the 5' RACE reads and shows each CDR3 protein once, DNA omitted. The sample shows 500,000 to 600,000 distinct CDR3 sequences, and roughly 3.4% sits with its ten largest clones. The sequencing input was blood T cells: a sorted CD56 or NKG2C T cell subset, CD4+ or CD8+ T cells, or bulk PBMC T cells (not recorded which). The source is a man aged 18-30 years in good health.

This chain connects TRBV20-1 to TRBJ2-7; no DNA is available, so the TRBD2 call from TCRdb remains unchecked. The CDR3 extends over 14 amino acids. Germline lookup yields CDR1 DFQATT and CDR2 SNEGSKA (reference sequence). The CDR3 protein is CSASSGGLSYEQYF.

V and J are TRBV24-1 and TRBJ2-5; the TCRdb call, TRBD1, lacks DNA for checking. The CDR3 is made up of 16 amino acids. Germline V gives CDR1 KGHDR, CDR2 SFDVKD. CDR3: CATSDLTGTGDETQYF.

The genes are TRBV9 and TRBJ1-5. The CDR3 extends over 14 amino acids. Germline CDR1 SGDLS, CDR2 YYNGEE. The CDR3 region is CASSRGVSNQPQHF.

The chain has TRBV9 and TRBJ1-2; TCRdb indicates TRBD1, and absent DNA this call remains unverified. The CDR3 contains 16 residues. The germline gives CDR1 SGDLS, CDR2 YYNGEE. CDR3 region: CASSALGTGGSYGYTF.

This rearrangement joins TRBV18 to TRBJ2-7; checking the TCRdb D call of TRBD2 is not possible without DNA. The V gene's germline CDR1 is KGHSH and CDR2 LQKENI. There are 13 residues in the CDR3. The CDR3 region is CASGSGISYEQYF.

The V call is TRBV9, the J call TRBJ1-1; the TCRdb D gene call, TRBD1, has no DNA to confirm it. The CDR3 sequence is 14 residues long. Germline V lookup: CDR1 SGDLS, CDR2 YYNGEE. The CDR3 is CASSAGTGTTEAFF.